This T cell receptor (beta chain) appears in the sequencing data of a study of blood T cell repertoires in COVID-19. The table came from immunoSEQ multiplex PCR; TCRdb's copy has only in-frame clones and leaves some out. Among 150,000 to 200,000 clones listed, around 79% were seen once. CDR3 length: 15 amino acids. V lost 2 bases to trimming and J lost 5 bases, with 16 bases between them. Per germline, CDR1 SEHNR and CDR2 FQNEAQ (reference sequence). This receptor was obtained from a woman between 40 and 50 years old with COVID-19, enrolled during active disease. The chain recombines TRBV7-9 with TRBJ2-7, with a weak D call TRBD2 (5 bases). Sequenced material: peripheral blood. The CDR3 sequence: CASSLNFKWRDEQYF. In DNA form, the CDR3 reads TGTGCCAGCAGCTTAAATTTTAAGTGGCGGGACGAGCAGTACTTC. Variable domain in full (rest from reference TRBV7-9 and TRBJ2-7): DTGVSQNPRHKITKRGQNVTFRCDPISEHNRLYWYRQTLGQGPEFLTYFQNEAQLEKSRLLSDRFSAERPKGSFSTLEIQRTEQGDSAMYLCASSLNFKWRDEQYFGPGTRLTVT.